Following are 23 T cell receptor beta chains from one sample sequenced in a study of cytotoxic CD8 clonotypes in ibrutinib-treated CLL. Produced via immunoSEQ multiplex PCR; TCRdb's table is partial and in-frame only. In the table there are 100,000 or so clones, 55% to 75% of which are singletons. The sample here was PBMCs, taken after 24 months of ibrutinib treatment. The receptors originated from a human donor with chronic lymphocytic leukemia.

The chain is built from TRBV28 and TRBJ1-3; D gene ambiguous. In germline, CDR1 is MDHEN, CDR2 SYDVKM. V dropped 2 bases and J dropped 0 bases, with 8 bases sitting between them. The CDR3 spans 15 residues. The CDR3 region is CASSLELSSGNTIYF. The DNA for the CDR3 is TGTGCCAGCAGTTTAGAGCTGAGCTCTGGAAACACCATATATTTT.

J is TRBJ1-3 and V is TRBV9; D gene ambiguous. The length of the CDR3 is 14 residues. Trimming shortened V by 4 bases and J by 1 base, and 9 bases separated the two germline ends. Germline V gene data show CDR1 as SGDLS and CDR2 as YYNGEE. The CDR3 protein is CASSPPNSGNTIYF. CDR3 in DNA: TGTGCCAGCAGCCCTCCTAATTCTGGAAACACCATATATTTT.

This clone was picked up one time. V usage is TRBV29-1 and J usage is TRBJ2-5, with 10 nucleotides matching TRBD2. There are 15 residues in the CDR3. The germline V gene has CDR1 SQVTM and CDR2 ANQGSEA. V trimming: 4 bases; J trimming: 4 bases; junction bases outside the gene matches: 9. The CDR3 coding sequence is TGCAGCGTTGTATTAAGCGGGGGGGGGCTAGAGACCCAGTACTTC. Encoded protein: CSVVLSGGGLETQYF.

V and J are TRBV6-5 and TRBJ2-5; TRBD2 aligns across 8 bases. Germline CDR1 MNHEY, CDR2 SVGAGI. This CDR3 contains 14 residues. J gave up 5 bases and V 3 bases, and 5 bases lay outside the gene matches. CDR3 nucleotides: TGTGCCAGCAGTTATCGGGGGGGGATGGAGACCCAGTACTTC. Translation gives CASSYRGGMETQYF.

The chain employs TRBV7-2 and TRBJ2-3, with unresolved D. The germline V gene has CDR1 SGHTA and CDR2 FQGNSA. The CDR3 is made up of 14 amino acids. The germline V and J ends were trimmed by 5 bases and 6 bases, with 15 bases remaining between them. The DNA of the CDR3 is TGTGCCAGCAGCACACCATTATTACGGGATACGCAGTATTTT. Its translation: CASSTPLLRDTQYF.

This clone has only one observation. The chain is built from TRBV7-2 and TRBJ1-2; a possible D gene is TRBD1 (5 bases). Germline V lookup: CDR1 SGHTA, CDR2 FQGNSA. The germline V and J ends were trimmed by 1 base and 8 bases, with 14 bases remaining between them. The CDR3 consists of 14 residues. CDR3 amino acids: CASSLVGGRGGYTF. The CDR3 DNA follows: TGTGCCAGCAGCTTAGTGGGAGGGCGGGGCGGCTACACCTTC.

V gene TRBV7-9 combines with J gene TRBJ2-7; TRBD1 matches at 8 bases. This CDR3 comprises 18 residues. J lost 1 base, V lost 5 bases, and 16 bases had no gene match. The germline V gene encodes CDR1 SEHNR and CDR2 FQNEAQ (reference sequence). The CDR3 region has the DNA TGTGCCAGCAGCCTGGTGGGCGTAGGCAGGGGGCAATCCTACGAGCAGTACTTC. This encodes CASSLVGVGRGQSYEQYF.

This clone has just a few counts. This chain uses TRBV7-6 with TRBJ2-5; a possible D gene is TRBD2 (6 bases). With 0 bases removed from V and 7 bases from J, the gap between germline ends came to 12 bases. The CDR3 has 14 amino acids. The germline gives CDR1 SGHVS, CDR2 FNYEAQ. DNA for the CDR3: TGTGCCAGCAGCTTAGCGGAGGGTGCGGGGACCCAGTACTTC. This gives the protein CASSLAEGAGTQYF.

The chain carries TRBV10-2 and TRBJ1-5; D may be TRBD1 (5 bases). The CDR3 extends over 14 amino acids. The V gene lost 3 bases and the J gene lost 4 bases, with 10 bases spanning the gap. Germline values: CDR1 WSHSY, CDR2 SAAADI. The CDR3 region is CASSDGGLNQPQHF. The CDR3 bases are TGCGCCAGCAGTGATGGGGGTCTTAATCAGCCCCAGCATTTT.

This sequence joins TRBV2 and TRBJ1-2; D ambiguous. V lost 7 bases to trimming and J lost 8 bases, with 14 bases between them. CDR1 is SNHLY, CDR2 FYNNEI, per germline. The CDR3 totals 12 residues. The CDR3 here is CASTEAQRGYTF. The CDR3 nucleotides read TGTGCCAGCACCGAGGCCCAGAGGGGCTACACCTTC.

The chain combines TRBV30 with TRBJ1-1; a weak D match, TRBD1 (5 bases). This CDR3 spans 16 amino acids. V lost 3 bases to trimming and J lost 0 bases, with 17 bases between them. The germline CDR1 and CDR2 sequences are GTSNPN and SVGIG (reference sequence). CDR3 DNA sequence: TGTGCCTGGAGGAGGGACCCGCCCCCGCTGAACACTGAAGCTTTCTTT. The encoded protein is CAWRRDPPPLNTEAFF.

V and J are TRBV30 and TRBJ1-2; D ambiguous. This CDR3 is built from 13 residues. Trimming stripped 0 bases from V and 3 bases from J, with 8 bases between. Germline CDR1 is GTSNPN and CDR2 is SVGIG (reference sequence). This CDR3 is CAWSVNIHYGYTF. The CDR3, as DNA: TGTGCCTGGAGTGTAAACATACACTATGGCTACACCTTC.

This chain joins TRBV5-4 and TRBJ2-2; 7 bases are a match to TRBD2. This CDR3 spans 13 amino acids. Looked up from germline, CDR1 is SGHNT and CDR2 is YYREEE (reference sequence). J lost 8 bases, V lost 4 bases, and 5 bases had no gene match. The CDR3 DNA is TGTGCCAGCAGCCCCTGGGAGGGTGGGGAGCTGTTTTTT. Protein sequence: CASSPWEGGELFF.

This chain links TRBV18 with TRBJ1-5, with 8 nucleotides matching TRBD1. V dropped 2 bases and J dropped 5; count of bases not matched to a gene: 8. Germline CDR1 is KGHSH and CDR2 is LQKENI. The CDR3 loop spans 16 amino acids. The CDR3 loop reads CASSPVDRVRDQPQHF. The CDR3 nucleotides read TGTGCCAGCTCACCAGTGGACAGGGTCAGGGATCAGCCCCAGCATTTT.

V gene TRBV7-2 combines with J gene TRBJ1-5, with D uncertain. Germline assignment: CDR1 SGHTA and CDR2 FQGNSA. V dropped 0 bases and J dropped 9 bases, with 9 bases sitting between them. This CDR3 spans 13 amino acids. The CDR3, as DNA: TGTGCCAGCAGCTTAGCCGTGGGATCGCCCCAGCATTTT. It is translated as CASSLAVGSPQHF. The entire variable domain, with the rest obtained from reference TRBV7-2 and TRBJ1-5, is as follows: GAGVSQSPSNKVTEKGKDVELRCDPISGHTALYWYRQSLGQGLEFLIYFQGNSAPDKSGLPSDRFSAERTGGSVSTLTIQRTQQEDSAVYLCASSLAVGSPQHFGDGTRLSIL.

V and J are TRBV6-1 and TRBJ1-1, with D tentatively TRBD1 (5 bases). This CDR3 has 14 residues. Germline V gene data show CDR1 as MNHNS and CDR2 as SASEGT. V dropped 1 base and J dropped 6 bases, with 12 bases sitting between them. This CDR3 is CASSEVGGRAEAFF. CDR3 in DNA: TGTGCCAGCAGTGAAGTGGGGGGAAGAGCTGAAGCTTTCTTT.

V and J are TRBV29-1 and TRBJ2-6; D gene unclear. Germline-derived CDR1 and CDR2 are SQVTM and ANQGSEA. The CDR3 spans 11 residues. Trimming shortened V by 6 bases and J by 10 bases, and 10 bases separated the two germline ends. CDR3 amino acids: CSVPDPNVLTF. CDR3 in DNA: TGCAGCGTCCCAGACCCGAACGTCCTGACTTTC. Full variable domain (remainder filled in from reference TRBV29-1 and TRBJ2-6): SAVISQKPSRDICQRGTSLTIQCQVDSQVTMMFWYRQQPGQSLTLIATANQGSEATYESGFVIDKFPISRPNLTFSTLTVSNMSPEDSSIYLCSVPDPNVLTFGAGSRLTVL.

The gene calls are TRBV5-6 and TRBJ1-6; D gene uncertain. Per germline, CDR1 SGHDT and CDR2 YYEEEE. The CDR3 has 13 residues. Trimming removed 3 bases from V and 5 bases from J, with 6 bases in between. CDR3 nucleotides: TGTGCCAGCAGCTGGGCGGATAATTCACCCCTCCACTTT. It encodes CASSWADNSPLHF.

This clone was observed a handful of times. In nucleotides, the CDR3 is TGTGCCTGGATTGAGCAGGGGGAAGCTGAAAAACTGTTTTTT. This encodes CAWIEQGEAEKLFF. This sequence joins TRBV30 and TRBJ1-4, with TRBD1 identical over 7 bases. The CDR3 is 14 residues long. J lost 7 bases, V lost 4 bases, and 9 bases had no gene match. Per germline, CDR1 GTSNPN and CDR2 SVGIG (reference sequence).

The rearrangement joins TRBV6-5 to TRBJ1-4; 7 nucleotides align to TRBD1. The CDR3 has 15 residues. Trimming at V came to 5 bases and at J to 0 bases, leaving 3 bases not matched to a gene. Germline-derived CDR1 and CDR2 are MNHEY and SVGAGI. CDR3: CASSPGQATNEKLFF. The CDR3 DNA is TGTGCCAGCAGTCCAGGACAGGCAACTAATGAAAAACTGTTTTTT.

The CDR3 here is CSAGTEYSYTF. The CDR3 bases are TGCAGTGCTGGGACGGAGTACAGCTACACCTTC. The genes are TRBV20-1 and TRBJ1-2; TRBD1 might be the D (5 bases). The CDR3 runs to 11 residues. The V end was cut by 5 bases, the J end by 9 bases, with 13 bases between. Per the germline V gene, CDR1 is DFQATT and CDR2 is SNEGSKA (reference sequence).

The DNA of the CDR3 is TGTGCCAGCAGCTTGGAAGGGACATCAAACATTCAGTACTTC. Its translation: CASSLEGTSNIQYF. The chain employs TRBV5-4 and TRBJ2-4; D is perhaps TRBD1 (6 bases). The germline gives CDR1 SGHNT, CDR2 YYREEE (reference sequence). This CDR3 has 14 residues. Trimming removed 0 bases at V and 6 bases at J, with 10 bases between.

The V gene is TRBV5-1, the J gene TRBJ2-7; TRBD1 might be the D (6 bases). The CDR3 length is 16 residues. V shed 1 base and J shed 1 base, with 15 bases lying between them. Per germline, CDR1 SGHRS and CDR2 YFSETQ. For the CDR3, the DNA is TGCGCCAGCAGCTTGTCGTCCGGGACACGATCCTACGAGCAGTACTTC. Its translation is CASSLSSGTRSYEQYF.